This T cell receptor beta chain was identified during a study of CD8+ T cells in alopecia areata. Study conclusions and caveats: Whether baseline CD8+ expansion is linked to response remains uncertain, given a single nonresponder. While patients received tofacitinib, many expanded lesional clones remained present in scalp and blood. Higher clonality and more expanded CD8+ clones appeared in lesional than normal scalp.

For this clone: The target antigen is unknown.

RNA, once extracted, was reverse transcribed into cDNA for use as the sequencing template. The data were produced by immunoSEQ multiplex PCR, yet TCRdb's version contains in-frame clones alone and is incomplete. Here the sample spans 180,000 or so clones, 58% being singletons. Noted treatment: oral pan-JAK inhibitor, 5-10 mg twice daily. This CDR3 is 17 amino acids long. The ends were cut back, 5 bases at V and 3 bases at J, with 23 bases in the middle. Germline values: CDR1 SGHTA, CDR2 FQGNSA. Sequences were derived from CD4+ T cells sorted from blood, sampled at week 24, from a patient treated with tofacitinib. The clonotype originates from a human donor with alopecia areata. The rearrangement joins TRBV7-2 to TRBJ2-7; possible D gene TRBD1, 6 bases. This CDR3 is CASSPYTRGPLVYEQYF. The CDR3 region has the DNA TGTGCCAGCAGCCCTTATACCAGGGGCCCATTAGTCTACGAGCAGTACTTC.